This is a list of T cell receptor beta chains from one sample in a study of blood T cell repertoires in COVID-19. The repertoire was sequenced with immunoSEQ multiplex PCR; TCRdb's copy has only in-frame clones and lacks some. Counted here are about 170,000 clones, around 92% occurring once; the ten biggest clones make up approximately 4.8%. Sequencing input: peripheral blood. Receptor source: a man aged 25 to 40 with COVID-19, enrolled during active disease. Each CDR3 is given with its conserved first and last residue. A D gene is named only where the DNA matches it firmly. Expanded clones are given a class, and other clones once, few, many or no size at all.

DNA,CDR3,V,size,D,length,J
TGTGCCATCCAAGACAGCATCAGCCGAAACACCGGGGAGCTGTTTTTT,CAIQDSISRNTGELFF,TRBV2,.,.,16,TRBJ2-2
TGTGCCACCAGCACAGACAGGACAAGCAATCAGCCCCAGCATTTT,CATSTDRTSNQPQHF,TRBV15,once,.,15,TRBJ1-5
TGTGCCAGCAGCCAAGCGGGGAGTAACTATGGCTACACCTTC,CASSQAGSNYGYTF,TRBV3-1/TRBV3-2,.,.,14,TRBJ1-2
TGTGCCAGCAGTGCGACAGGATGGGACACCGGGGAGCTGTTTTTT,CASSATGWDTGELFF,TRBV27,many,.,15,TRBJ2-2
TGTGCCAGCAGCCACCGGACAAGTGCGGGAGTCTACAATGAGCAGTTCTTC,CASSHRTSAGVYNEQFF,TRBV7-9,.,TRBD2,17,TRBJ2-1
TGTGCCAGCAGCCCGTTAGGACTAGCGGGGGTCCAAGAGACCCAGTACTTC,CASSPLGLAGVQETQYF,TRBV4-2,.,TRBD2,17,TRBJ2-5
TGTGCCAGTAGCACCTACGACAGTACCGATAGCAATCAGCCCCAGCATTTT,CASSTYDSTDSNQPQHF,TRBV19,.,.,17,TRBJ1-5
TGTGCCAGCAGCCTCTTCAATGAGCAGTTCTTC,CASSLFNEQFF,TRBV7-8,.,.,11,TRBJ2-1
TGTGCCAGCAGTTTATCGTTCTCAACCGGGGGGCGGAATGGCTACACCTTC,CASSLSFSTGGRNGYTF,TRBV27,once,.,17,TRBJ1-2
TGCGCCAGCAGCTGGGGACTAGCTGCCGGGGAGCTGTTTTTT,CASSWGLAAGELFF,TRBV5-1,.,TRBD2,14,TRBJ2-2
TGTGCCAGTAGTATTAGGACAGGGAGGGGCATGAACACTGAAGCTTTCTTT,CASSIRTGRGMNTEAFF,TRBV19,.,TRBD1,17,TRBJ1-1
TGTGCCAGCACTCGGACAGTAACTAACACTGAAGCTTTCTTT,CASTRTVTNTEAFF,TRBV6-5,.,.,14,TRBJ1-1
TGTGCCAGCAGCCCGCGACAGGGGGATCAGCCCCAGCATTTT,CASSPRQGDQPQHF,TRBV28,once,TRBD1,14,TRBJ1-5
TGTGCCAGCAGCTTTTGGGGCCGAAATCAGCCCCAGCATTTT,CASSFWGRNQPQHF,TRBV5-4,.,.,14,TRBJ1-5
TGTGCCAGCAGCCTCAGACAGGGTCCCACAGATACGCAGTATTTT,CASSLRQGPTDTQYF,TRBV5-6,once,TRBD1,15,TRBJ2-3
TGTGCCAGCAGCTTAAGCGGGAGTCAGGACGAGCAGTACTTC,CASSLSGSQDEQYF,TRBV7-3,.,TRBD2,14,TRBJ2-7
TGTGCCAGCAGTTACTCGGCAGGGGGCGCGAGCTATGGCTACACCTTC,CASSYSAGGASYGYTF,TRBV6-2/TRBV6-3,.,TRBD1,16,TRBJ1-2
TGTGCCAGCTCAACCGGGGTCCAAGAGACCCAGTACTTC,CASSTGVQETQYF,TRBV18,.,.,13,TRBJ2-5
TGTGCCAGCAGTGGACAGGGGGCTACTGAAGCTTTCTTT,CASSGQGATEAFF,TRBV6-2/TRBV6-3,.,TRBD1,13,TRBJ1-1
TGTGCCTGGAGTGTACAGGGGGGCTACACCTTC,CAWSVQGGYTF,TRBV30,.,TRBD1,11,TRBJ1-2
TGCGCCAGCAGCCAACCAGGATTAGCTGGAAACACCATATATTTT,CASSQPGLAGNTIYF,TRBV4-1,.,.,15,TRBJ1-3
TGTGCCAGCAGTTCAAGAGACAGGGGGGGGAATTCACCCCTCCACTTT,CASSSRDRGGNSPLHF,TRBV28,.,TRBD1,16,TRBJ1-6
TGTGCCAGCAGTTTTCCGACTAGCTCGAGCTCCTACAATGAGCAGTTCTTC,CASSFPTSSSSYNEQFF,TRBV28,.,TRBD2,17,TRBJ2-1
TGTGCCAGCAGCTTCGGGGGGGCAAGCTACGAGCAGTACTTC,CASSFGGASYEQYF,TRBV11-2,.,TRBD2,14,TRBJ2-7
TGTGCCAGCAGCGTGGACAGAAATCAGCCCCAGCATTTT,CASSVDRNQPQHF,TRBV11-2,.,.,13,TRBJ1-5
TGCGCCAGCAGCTTGGGTACAGTTAACTATGGCTACACCTTC,CASSLGTVNYGYTF,TRBV5-1,.,.,14,TRBJ1-2
TGTGCCAGCAGCGACCGGGGGACAGATACGCAGTATTTT,CASSDRGTDTQYF,TRBV3-1/TRBV3-2,once,.,13,TRBJ2-3
TGTGCCAGCAGCCCGACAGACGGTAGCAATCAGCCCCAGCATTTT,CASSPTDGSNQPQHF,TRBV5-8,.,.,15,TRBJ1-5
TGTGCCAGCAGTTTACAGGGGGTTGGCGGAAACACCATATATTTT,CASSLQGVGGNTIYF,TRBV6-5,.,TRBD1,15,TRBJ1-3